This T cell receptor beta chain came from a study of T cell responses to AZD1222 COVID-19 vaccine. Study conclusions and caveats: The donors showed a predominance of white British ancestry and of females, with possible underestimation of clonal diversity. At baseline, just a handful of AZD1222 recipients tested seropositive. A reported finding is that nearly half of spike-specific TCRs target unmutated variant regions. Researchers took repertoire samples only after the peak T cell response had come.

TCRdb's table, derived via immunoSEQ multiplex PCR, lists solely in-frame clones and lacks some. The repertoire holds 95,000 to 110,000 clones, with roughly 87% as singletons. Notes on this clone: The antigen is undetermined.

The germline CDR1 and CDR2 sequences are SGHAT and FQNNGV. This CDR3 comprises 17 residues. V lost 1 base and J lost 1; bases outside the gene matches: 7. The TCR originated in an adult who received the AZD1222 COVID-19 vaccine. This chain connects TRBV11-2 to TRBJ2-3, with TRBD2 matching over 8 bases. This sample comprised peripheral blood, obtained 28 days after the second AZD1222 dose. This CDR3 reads CASSLVAAGERTDTQYF. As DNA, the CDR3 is TGTGCCAGCAGCTTAGTCGCAGCGGGGGAGCGCACAGATACGCAGTATTTT. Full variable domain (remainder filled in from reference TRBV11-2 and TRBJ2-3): EAGVAQSPRYKIIEKRQSVAFWCNPISGHATLYWYQQILGQGPKLLIQFQNNGVVDDSQLPKDRFSAERLKGVDSTLKIQPAKLEDSAVYLCASSLVAAGERTDTQYFGPGTRLTVL.